The TCR beta chain under discussion was sequenced for a study of cytomegalovirus exposure and HLA in healthy donors. This clone has just a few counts. Antigen unknown. General observations from the study: Diagnosis of cytomegalovirus status made by the classifier reportedly showed high specificity and sensitivity.

Profiled with immunoSEQ multiplex PCR; TCRdb holds only in-frame clones, not every one. The sample includes more than 250,000 clones, about nine tenths of them seen just once. The CDR3 spans 11 residues. V was pared by 5 bases and J by 1 base, with 2 bases between. Germline V gene data show CDR1 as KGHSH and CDR2 as LQKENI. This TCR derives from a woman aged 30 to 39 in good health and CMV-seropositive. The chain couples TRBV18 to TRBJ2-5; D unclear. Sample: PBMCs. The CDR3 region is CASSSQETQYF. The CDR3 DNA reads as TGTGCCAGCTCATCCCAAGAGACCCAGTACTTC.